A single sample is the source of the 28 T cell receptor beta chains below, sequenced in a study of siplizumab effects on memory and regulatory T cells. Using immunoSEQ multiplex PCR, the repertoire was profiled, and TCRdb retains in-frame clones only, with some absent. The repertoire holds just under 85,000 clones, roughly 89% seen once, with 1.5% to 1.7% in the top ten. The sequenced sample was Tregs sorted from blood. The source is a human donor in good health.

The CDR3 DNA reads as TGTGCCAGCAGCTTGGAATCACAATCCTATGGCTACACCTTC. Its protein is CASSLESQSYGYTF. This chain uses TRBV5-6 with TRBJ1-2, with D unclear. The CDR3 has 14 residues. Per the germline V gene, CDR1 is SGHDT and CDR2 is YYEEEE. Trimming took 0 bases from V and 4 from J, leaving 10 bases between them.

This chain connects TRBV19 to TRBJ1-2; D is perhaps TRBD1 (5 bases). Looked up from germline, CDR1 is LNHDA and CDR2 is SQIVND (reference sequence). The CDR3 loop spans 11 amino acids. V was clipped by 6 bases and J by 6 bases, with 8 bases between them. CDR3 loop: CASRSGNGYTF. DNA of the CDR3: TGTGCCAGTAGGTCAGGGAATGGCTACACCTTC.

This sequence joins TRBV28 and TRBJ2-7; perhaps D is TRBD1 or TRBD2 (5 bases each). Germline loops: CDR1 MDHEN, CDR2 SYDVKM. Trimming took off 6 bases at V and 5 bases at J, with 11 bases between the two ends. This CDR3 region has 12 residues. The CDR3 spells CASRTVGDEQYF. The CDR3 coding sequence is TGTGCCAGCAGGACAGTGGGAGACGAGCAGTACTTC.

The chain recombines TRBV6-1 with TRBJ1-2; D gene unclear. In germline, CDR1 is MNHNS, CDR2 SASEGT. The CDR3 is made up of 13 amino acids. V was pared by 9 bases and J by 4 bases, with 15 bases between. CDR3 nucleotide sequence: TGTGCCAGAAGAGACGGAACCTCCTATGGCTACACCTTC. Translation gives CARRDGTSYGYTF.

J is TRBJ2-2 and V is TRBV12-1; TRBD2 is the table's D call and was not checked against the DNA. TRBV12-1 is listed as a pseudogene. The CDR3 has 16 amino acids. The CDR3 reads CASSCPSSANTGELFF. Here the CDR3 DNA reads TGTGCCAGCAGCTGCCCAAGTAGCGCGAACACCGGGGAGCTGTTTTTT.

The rearrangement joins TRBV9 to TRBJ2-7, with 10 positions matching TRBD1. Germline values: CDR1 SGDLS, CDR2 YYNGEE. This CDR3 has 14 amino acids. V trimming: 7 bases; J trimming: 5 bases; junction bases outside the gene matches: 9. CDR3 amino acids: CASGPGTGVHEQYF. The CDR3 DNA follows: TGTGCCAGCGGCCCCGGGACAGGGGTACACGAGCAGTACTTC.

The rearrangement links TRBV27 to TRBJ2-7; D is perhaps TRBD1 (5 bases). CDR3 length: 13 residues. The germline gives CDR1 MNHEY, CDR2 SMNVEV (reference sequence). Trimming pared 5 bases from V and 3 bases from J, leaving 11 bases between. This CDR3 is CASSVRQSYEQYF. In nucleotides, the CDR3 is TGTGCCAGCAGTGTCCGACAGAGCTACGAGCAGTACTTC.

To note about this clone: The identical CDR3 is also encoded by other nucleotide sequences in the sample. The genes are TRBV5-1 and TRBJ2-7, with a tentative D call TRBD2 (6 bases). The CDR3 has 15 amino acids. Germline loops: CDR1 SGHRS, CDR2 YFSETQ. V gave up 0 bases and J gave up 1 base, with 11 bases separating them. The CDR3 protein is CASSLAGTASYEQYF. CDR3 nucleotides: TGCGCCAGCAGCTTGGCCGGGACTGCGTCCTACGAGCAGTACTTC.

The V gene is TRBV7-3, the J gene TRBJ1-2; unclear D gene. The CDR3 contains 14 residues. The germline V and J ends were trimmed by 8 bases and 3 bases, with 16 bases remaining between them. The germline V gene encodes CDR1 SGHTA and CDR2 FQGTGA. The CDR3, as DNA: TGTGCCAGCCATCCTGGGGTCGGTGACTATGGCTACACCTTC. It yields the protein CASHPGVGDYGYTF. Full variable domain (remainder filled in from reference TRBV7-3 and TRBJ1-2): GAGVSQTPSNKVTEKGKYVELRCDPISGHTALYWYRQSLGQGPEFLIYFQGTGAADDSGLPNDRFFAVRPEGSVSTLKIQRTERGDSAVYLCASHPGVGDYGYTFGSGTRLTVV.

This clone was seen only a few times. The gene calls are TRBV28 and TRBJ1-1; D gene ambiguous. V dropped 5 bases and J dropped 10 bases, with 17 bases sitting between them. The CDR3 is 13 amino acids. Germline V gene lookup returns CDR1 MDHEN and CDR2 SYDVKM. The CDR3 nucleotides are TGTGCCAGCAGTATAGGACGGAGTGGTTTAGCTTTCTTT. This gives the protein CASSIGRSGLAFF.

The chain recombines TRBV7-2 with TRBJ2-2; maybe TRBD1 (7 bases). V was trimmed by 3 bases and J by 5 bases, leaving 16 bases between them. CDR1 and CDR2 (germline): SGHTA, FQGNSA. This CDR3 spans 16 amino acids. CDR3 sequence (DNA): TGTGCCAGCAGCTTCGGAGGGGGCCTCATTACCGGGGAGCTGTTTTTT. Translating it yields CASSFGGGLITGELFF.

The rearrangement joins TRBV20-1 to TRBJ2-7; D is unresolved. The CDR3 totals 11 residues. CDR1 and CDR2 from the germline V gene are DFQATT and SNEGSKA (reference sequence). Between the trimmed V and J ends, which lost 5 bases and 3 bases, there was a span of 8 bases. The CDR3 loop reads CSARRFYEQYF. The CDR3 coding sequence is TGCAGTGCTCGAAGGTTCTACGAGCAGTACTTC.

V usage is TRBV2 and J usage is TRBJ1-2, with 12 bases lining up with TRBD1. This CDR3 is built from 13 residues. Per the germline V gene, CDR1 is SNHLY and CDR2 is FYNNEI. The V and J ends lost 10 bases and 7 bases, in that order; junction bases with no gene match: 7. The CDR3 DNA reads as TGTGCCAAGGGGGGACAGGGGGCAAGTGGCTACACCTTC. It codes for CAKGGQGASGYTF.

The chain couples TRBV5-4 to TRBJ1-2, with TRBD1 identical over 7 bases. Germline lookup yields CDR1 SGHNT and CDR2 YYREEE (reference sequence). Trimming removed 4 bases from V and 3 bases from J; junction bases left unmatched: 3. The CDR3 runs 13 residues. CDR3 protein: CASSRDSHYGYTF. In nucleotides, the CDR3 is TGTGCCAGCAGCCGGGACAGTCACTATGGCTACACCTTC.

The rearrangement uses TRBV11-2 and TRBJ2-3, with D possibly TRBD1 on 6 matching bases. V shed 5 bases and J shed 0 bases, with 15 bases lying between them. This CDR3 spans 16 amino acids. Per germline, CDR1 SGHAT and CDR2 FQNNGV. CDR3 region: CASSTRQVNSTDTQYF. The DNA for the CDR3 is TGTGCCAGCAGCACTCGACAGGTCAATAGCACAGATACGCAGTATTTT.

The gene calls are TRBV2 and TRBJ2-7; 10 bases map to TRBD2. From germline, CDR1 is SNHLY and CDR2 FYNNEI. With V trimmed by 3 bases and J by 3 bases, 11 bases remained unmatched. This CDR3 region has 17 residues. The CDR3 nucleotides are TGTGCCAGCAGTGATAAGGCCCTAGCGGGGGTTGACTACGAGCAGTACTTC. Protein product: CASSDKALAGVDYEQYF. The full variable domain, its missing parts supplied by reference TRBV2 and TRBJ2-7, is EPEVTQTPSHQVTQMGQEVILRCVPISNHLYFYWYRQILGQKVEFLVSFYNNEISEKSEIFDDQFSVERPDGSNFTLKIRSTKLEDSAMYFCASSDKALAGVDYEQYFGPGTRLTVT.

The rearrangement joins TRBV14 to TRBJ2-5; TRBD2 agrees at 12 bases. With 4 bases clipped from V and 3 bases from J, the junction kept 0 bases outside the gene matches. The germline gives CDR1 SGHDN, CDR2 FVKESK. There are 14 residues in the CDR3. The CDR3 region has the DNA TGTGCCAGCAGCCGACTAGCGGGGGAAGAGACCCAGTACTTC. Translating it yields CASSRLAGEETQYF.

The chain recombines TRBV5-8 with TRBJ1-2; the match to TRBD1 covers 8 bases. V shed 4 bases, J shed 5 bases, and the junction held 13 bases outside the gene matches. There are 16 residues in the CDR3. CDR1 and CDR2 (germline): SGHTS, YDEGEE. The CDR3 bases are TGTGCCAGCAGCCATACGCCGGGACAGGCCCTTTATGGCTACACCTTC. Translated, it gives CASSHTPGQALYGYTF.

V usage is TRBV2 and J usage is TRBJ2-1; the match to TRBD2 covers 8 bases. The germline V gene encodes CDR1 SNHLY and CDR2 FYNNEI. V lost 4 bases to trimming and J lost 3 bases; unmatched junction nucleotides: 5. This CDR3 is 15 amino acids long. In nucleotides, the CDR3 is TGTGCCAGCAGTGCCGGGAGGGGTGGCTACAATGAGCAGTTCTTC. Translation gives CASSAGRGGYNEQFF.

This chain connects TRBV11-2 to TRBJ2-3, with unresolved D. Germline V gene data show CDR1 as SGHAT and CDR2 as FQNNGV. The CDR3 spans 11 residues. The V and J ends lost 4 bases and 3 bases respectively, with 2 bases between them. The CDR3 DNA sequence: TGTGCCAGCAGCTCTACAGATACGCAGTATTTT. It yields the protein CASSSTDTQYF.

The chain couples TRBV2 to TRBJ2-7; tentatively, D is TRBD1 (5 bases). The CDR3 covers 13 residues. V was clipped by 7 bases and J by 7 bases, with 17 bases between them. Germline V CDR1 and CDR2: SNHLY, FYNNEI. The chain's CDR3 is CASMGAGLWEQYF. The CDR3 DNA is TGTGCCAGCATGGGTGCAGGGTTATGGGAGCAGTACTTC.

This chain uses TRBV19 with TRBJ1-5; D is unclear. Trimming took 1 base from V and 2 from J, leaving 12 bases between them. Per germline, CDR1 LNHDA and CDR2 SQIVND (reference sequence). The CDR3 runs 16 residues. The CDR3 loop reads CASSIGDRRGNQPQHF. CDR3 nucleotides: TGTGCCAGTAGTATAGGGGATAGGAGGGGCAATCAGCCCCAGCATTTT.

The CDR3: CASSPGTGVGEQYF. In nucleotides, the CDR3 is TGCGCCAGCAGCCCTGGGACAGGGGTGGGGGAGCAGTACTTC. The gene calls are TRBV5-1 and TRBJ2-7, with TRBD1 matching over 10 bases. CDR1 is SGHRS, CDR2 YFSETQ, per germline. The CDR3 consists of 14 residues. V dropped 4 bases and J dropped 7; count of bases not matched to a gene: 8.

This clone was observed a few times. The chain employs TRBV5-6 and TRBJ2-1; 10 bases line up with TRBD1. This CDR3 has 15 amino acids. Trimming cost V 1 base and J 15 bases; bases outside gene matches: 13. Per germline, CDR1 SGHDT and CDR2 YYEEEE. The CDR3 region is CASSLLGQGEIGGFF. CDR3 nucleotide sequence: TGTGCCAGCAGCTTGTTAGGACAGGGGGAAATCGGAGGGTTCTTC. Full variable domain (outside the CDR3, taken from reference TRBV5-6 and TRBJ2-1): DAGVTQSPTHLIKTRGQQVTLRCSPKSGHDTVSWYQQALGQGPQFIFQYYEEEERQRGNFPDRFSGHQFPNYSSELNVNALLLGDSALYLCASSLLGQGEIGGFFGPGTRLTVL.

This rearrangement joins TRBV4-1 to TRBJ1-1, with 7 bases identical to TRBD1. Per germline, CDR1 MGHRA and CDR2 YSYEKL. V lost 3 bases to trimming and J lost 0 bases; unmatched junction nucleotides: 16. This CDR3 has 19 residues. CDR3 loop: CASSQTPGTATMMNTEAFF. The CDR3 coding sequence is TGCGCCAGCAGCCAGACCCCCGGGACAGCCACCATGATGAACACTGAAGCTTTCTTT.

This chain joins TRBV5-1 and TRBJ2-5, with D unresolved. Trimming pared 0 bases from V and 1 base from J, leaving 7 bases between. The CDR3 extends over 14 amino acids. The germline V gene encodes CDR1 SGHRS and CDR2 YFSETQ. CDR3 residues: CASSLAQFQETQYF. As DNA, the CDR3 is TGCGCCAGCAGCTTGGCCCAGTTCCAAGAGACCCAGTACTTC.

The rearrangement joins TRBV6-5 to TRBJ2-7; D is possibly TRBD1 or TRBD2 (5 bases each). The germline gives CDR1 MNHEY, CDR2 SVGAGI. V was pared by 4 bases and J by 3 bases, with 16 bases between. CDR3 length: 15 residues. Written as DNA, the CDR3 is TGTGCCAGCAGTTCGAGGGTAGGGGCCTACTACGAGCAGTACTTC. Translating gives CASSSRVGAYYEQYF.

With regard to this clone: The junction differs from germline at one of its ends, possibly a read error. The chain uses TRBV6-5 and TRBJ1-1; 7 bases are a match to TRBD1. This CDR3 comprises 15 residues. Germline assignment: CDR1 MNHEY and CDR2 SVGAGI. The CDR3, as DNA: TGTGCCAGCGGTTACGGTGACAGGGCGTCCCAGGAAGCTTTCTTT. Translating gives CASGYGDRASQEAFF.